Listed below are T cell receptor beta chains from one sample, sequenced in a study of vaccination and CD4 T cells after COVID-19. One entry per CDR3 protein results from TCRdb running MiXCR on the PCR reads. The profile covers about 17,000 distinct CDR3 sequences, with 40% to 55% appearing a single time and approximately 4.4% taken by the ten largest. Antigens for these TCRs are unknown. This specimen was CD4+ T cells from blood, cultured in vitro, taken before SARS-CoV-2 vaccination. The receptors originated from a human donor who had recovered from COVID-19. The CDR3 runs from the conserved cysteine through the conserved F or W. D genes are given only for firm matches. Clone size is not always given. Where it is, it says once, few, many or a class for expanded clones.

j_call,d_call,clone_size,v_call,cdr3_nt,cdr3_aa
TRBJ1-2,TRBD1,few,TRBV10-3,TGTGCCATCGGCCTCCGGGACAGTCAAGGAGGTGGCTACACCTTC,CAIGLRDSQGGGYTF
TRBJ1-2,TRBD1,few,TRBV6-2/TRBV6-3,TGTGCCAGCAGCCGGGACAGCGATGCGTCGGGCTACACCTTC,CASSRDSDASGYTF
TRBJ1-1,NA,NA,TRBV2,TGTGCCACCCGTCTTGGGGGGGACACTGAAGCTTTCTTT,CATRLGGDTEAFF
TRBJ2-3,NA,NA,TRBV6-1,TGTGCCAGCAGTGAAATCCAAGCGACCACAGATACGCAGTATTTT,CASSEIQATTDTQYF
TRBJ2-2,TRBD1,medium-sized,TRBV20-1,TGCAGTGCTAGAGGCAAAACGGCAGGGGGCACCGGGGAGCTGTTTTTT,CSARGKTAGGTGELFF
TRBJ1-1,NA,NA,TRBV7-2,TGTGCCAGCAGCTCCACAGGGCTCGCTGAAGCTTTCTTT,CASSSTGLAEAFF
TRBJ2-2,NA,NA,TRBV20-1,TGCAGTGCTCCCGGACCCTACACCGGGGAGCTGTTTTTT,CSAPGPYTGELFF
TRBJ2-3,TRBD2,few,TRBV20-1,TGCAGTGCGAGTCGAGGGACTAGCGGGAGTTGGGATACGCAGTATTTT,CSASRGTSGSWDTQYF
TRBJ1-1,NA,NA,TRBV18,TGTGCCAGCTCAGAACGACAAACGAACACTGAAGCTTTCTTT,CASSERQTNTEAFF
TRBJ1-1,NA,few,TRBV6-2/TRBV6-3,TGTGCCAGCAGTTCTCCGGCTGAAGCTTTCTTT,CASSSPAEAFF
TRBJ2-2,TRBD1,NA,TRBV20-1,TGCAGTGCTAGTTTTATGCCGGGACAGGGAACCGGGGAGCTGTTTTTT,CSASFMPGQGTGELFF
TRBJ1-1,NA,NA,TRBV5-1,TGCGCCAGCAGCCTCAGGACGATGAACACTGAAGCTTTCTTT,CASSLRTMNTEAFF
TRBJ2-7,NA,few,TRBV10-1,TGCGCCAGTGGGGTCGGAGGTAGCGGCCCCTACGAGCAGTACTTC,CASGVGGSGPYEQYF
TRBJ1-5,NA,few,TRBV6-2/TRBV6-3,TGTGCCAGCAGTTACTCCCCAGATCAGCCCCAGCATTTT,CASSYSPDQPQHF
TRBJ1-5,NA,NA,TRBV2,TGTGCCAGCAGTGAAGTCACCGGCGGGGCCCAGCATTTT,CASSEVTGGAQHF
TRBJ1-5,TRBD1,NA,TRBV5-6,TGTGCCAGCAGCGTACTAGGACAGGCTGGGAGGCCCCAGCATTTT,CASSVLGQAGRPQHF
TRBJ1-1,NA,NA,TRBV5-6,TGTGCCAGCAGTTTGACAGGTAGGGAGAACACTGAAGCTTTCTTT,CASSLTGRENTEAFF
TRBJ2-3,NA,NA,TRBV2,TGTGCCAGCAGGGCGACTAGCACAGATACGCAGTATTTT,CASRATSTDTQYF